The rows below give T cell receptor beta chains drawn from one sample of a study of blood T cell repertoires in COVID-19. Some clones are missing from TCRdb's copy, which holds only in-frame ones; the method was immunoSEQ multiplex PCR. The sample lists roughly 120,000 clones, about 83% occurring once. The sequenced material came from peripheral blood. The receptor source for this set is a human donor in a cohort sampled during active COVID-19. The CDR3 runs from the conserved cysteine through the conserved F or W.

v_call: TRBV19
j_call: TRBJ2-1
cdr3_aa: CASSLRGVRNNEQFF

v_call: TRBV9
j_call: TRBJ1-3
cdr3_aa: CASSTLGTFSSGNTIYF

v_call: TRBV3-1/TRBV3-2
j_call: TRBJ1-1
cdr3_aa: CASSFDSGGAFF

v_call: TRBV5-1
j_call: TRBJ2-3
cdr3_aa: CASSSLQLAGDTDTQYF

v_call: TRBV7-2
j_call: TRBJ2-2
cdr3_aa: CASSLARRGLLYTNTGELFF

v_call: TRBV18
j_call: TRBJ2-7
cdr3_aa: CASSPPGGYEQYF

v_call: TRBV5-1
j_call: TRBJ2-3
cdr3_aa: CASSFTAGGPGDTQYF

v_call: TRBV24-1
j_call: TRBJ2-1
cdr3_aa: CATSALGTSGSGEQFF

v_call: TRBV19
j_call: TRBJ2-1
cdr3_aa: CASRRTSGSYNEQFF

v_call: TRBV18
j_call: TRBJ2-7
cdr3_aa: CASSPPGLRTYEQYF

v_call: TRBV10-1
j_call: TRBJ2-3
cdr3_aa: CATLAGVSTDTQYF

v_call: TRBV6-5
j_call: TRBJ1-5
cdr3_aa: CASRPTGEYQPQHF

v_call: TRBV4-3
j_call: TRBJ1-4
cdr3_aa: CASSQDATGLNEKLFF